The T cell receptor (beta chain) under discussion was sequenced for a study of control samples from healthy donors and cancer patients. Clones were read by immunoSEQ multiplex PCR, and TCRdb kept only the in-frame ones, dropping some. The sample has over 100,000 clones, 88% seen once. The sequencing sample was made of blood. This receptor was obtained from a man aged 50 to 60 in good health.

The CDR3: CASSGGGFNTGELFF. CDR3 in DNA: TGTGCCAGCAGCGGCGGGGGGTTTAACACCGGGGAGCTGTTTTTT. The rearrangement uses TRBV5-6 and TRBJ2-2, with 8 nucleotides matching TRBD2. From germline, CDR1 is SGHDT and CDR2 YYEEEE. V lost 4 bases and J lost 2; bases outside the gene matches: 4. The CDR3 has 15 amino acids.